This paragraph covers one T cell receptor (beta chain) sequence. The target antigen is unknown. This sample is drawn from a study of T cell responses to AZD1222 COVID-19 vaccine. Broader study findings: The study reported that nearly half of spike-specific TCRs target unmutated variant regions.

Both about-4-week and about-12-week second-dose recipients were combined. Measured with immunoSEQ multiplex PCR; TCRdb has only the in-frame clones, and not every one. The table shows 70,000 to 100,000 clones, with approximately 90% occurring only once. The CDR3 sequence is 13 residues long. Germline CDR1 SNHLY, CDR2 FYNNEI. Trimming shortened V by 4 bases and J by 7 bases, and 13 bases separated the two germline ends. This TCR derives from an adult who received the AZD1222 COVID-19 vaccine. The J gene is TRBJ1-2, the V gene TRBV2; no clear D gene. This specimen was peripheral blood, taken 28 days after the second AZD1222 dose. The CDR3 here is CASSVVTLGGYTF. DNA of the CDR3: TGTGCCAGCAGTGTAGTCACCCTTGGTGGCTACACCTTC.